This section outlines one TCR beta chain sequence together with its context. The data were taken from a study of blood T cell repertoires in COVID-19. Study-wide context: From the United States, Italy and Spain came samples of acute and convalescent COVID-19. T cells, B-cell-depleted T cells, or PBMCs supplied cDNA or gDNA.

Per the authors' pipeline: Amplification from reference gene primers served as the basis for estimated nucleated cell counts. The assay was immunoSEQ multiplex PCR, and TCRdb's table has in-frame clones only and misses some. That table supplies the V and J calls and clone size; D and trimming were determined from the DNA. This sample carries some 270,000 clones, approximately 85% of them seen once, and the ten largest clones take approximately 10%. Germline V gives CDR1 MNHEY, CDR2 SVGAGI. The length of the CDR3 is 16 residues. With V trimmed by 4 bases and J by 3 bases, 5 bases remained unmatched. Sequenced input: peripheral blood. This TCR was sampled from a woman between 65 and 79 years old with acute or convalescent COVID-19. V and J are TRBV6-5 and TRBJ1-4; TRBD1 matches at 10 bases. The CDR3, as DNA: TGTGCCAGCAGTTGGGACAGGGGTCGGGCTAATGAAAAACTGTTTTTT. Translation gives CASSWDRGRANEKLFF.